Sequencing of this T cell receptor beta chain was carried out in a study of blood T cell repertoires in COVID-19. The method was immunoSEQ multiplex PCR; TCRdb's version includes in-frame clones alone and lacks a portion of them. The sample shows 25,000 to 35,000 clones, 85% of them seen only once. Germline V lookup: CDR1 SGHRS, CDR2 YFSETQ. CDR3 size: 16 residues. Trimming removed 3 bases from V and 0 bases from J, with 10 bases in between. The V and J genes are TRBV5-1 and TRBJ1-6; D is possibly TRBD1 (5 bases). The sequencing sample was made of peripheral blood. The source of this sequence is a man aged 55-75 years with active COVID-19. CDR3 DNA: TGCGCCAGCAGCTCCCGACAGAGCTCCTATAATTCACCCCTCCACTTT. It yields the protein CASSSRQSSYNSPLHF.